These T cell receptor beta chains were read from a single sample in a study of brain T cells in children with intractable seizures. TCRdb's table, derived via immunoSEQ multiplex PCR, lists solely in-frame clones and lacks some. The sample has around 340,000 clones; more than 85% are singletons. The specimen was peripheral blood, collected 4 to 6 months after surgery. The receptor source for this set is a boy under two years old with tuberous sclerosis and intractable seizures. Both conserved end residues are part of each CDR3. The order of the fields is J gene, V gene, D gene, clone size, CDR3 protein, CDR3 DNA. D genes are given only for firm matches. Not all rows give a size; the values are once, few, many and, for expanded clones, a class.

TRBJ1-2 | TRBV5-1 | TRBD1 | - | CASSEDRGTDGWTF | TGCGCCAGCAGCGAGGACAGGGGGACCGATGGCTGGACCTTC
TRBJ2-5 | TRBV2 | - | - | CAIRALETQYF | TGTGCCATCAGGGCCCTAGAGACCCAGTACTTC
TRBJ1-1 | TRBV9 | - | - | CASSVTGFNTEAFF | TGTGCCAGCAGCGTTACGGGGTTCAACACTGAAGCTTTCTTT
TRBJ2-2 | TRBV9 | TRBD1 | - | CASSAPTGRVTGELFF | TGTGCCAGCAGCGCCCCGACAGGGCGCGTCACCGGAGAGCTGTTTTTT
TRBJ2-7 | TRBV18 | TRBD2 | once | CASSPQEAGGPWEQYF | TGTGCCAGCTCACCACAGGAAGCGGGAGGGCCGTGGGAGCAGTACTTC
TRBJ2-5 | TRBV2 | TRBD2 | - | CASRLAGTYQETQYF | TGTGCCAGCAGACTAGCGGGGACGTACCAAGAGACCCAGTACTTC
TRBJ1-1 | TRBV29-1 | TRBD1 | - | CSVEDTGEGVDTEAFF | TGCAGCGTTGAAGATACAGGGGAAGGGGTTGACACTGAAGCTTTCTTT
TRBJ1-1 | TRBV4-1 | - | - | CASSQEADLNTEAFF | TGCGCCAGCAGCCAAGAGGCAGACCTGAACACTGAAGCTTTCTTT
TRBJ1-3 | TRBV5-1 | - | - | CASSSPGADTIYF | TGCGCCAGCAGCTCTCCCGGCGCGGACACCATATATTTT
TRBJ1-3 | TRBV19 | TRBD1 | - | CASSPGQGMGPSGNTIYF | TGTGCCAGTAGTCCGGGACAGGGGATGGGGCCTTCTGGAAACACCATATATTTT
TRBJ2-7 | TRBV5-1 | - | - | CASSLGGNSYEQYF | TGCGCCAGCAGCTTGGGGGGGAACTCCTACGAGCAGTACTTC
TRBJ1-1 | TRBV7-9 | TRBD1 | - | CASSATGVTEAFF | TGTGCCAGCAGCGCAACAGGGGTCACTGAAGCTTTCTTT
TRBJ1-2 | TRBV7-9 | - | - | CASSSPGTPTTNYGYTF | TGTGCCAGCAGCTCTCCCGGGACACCAACTACTAACTATGGCTACACCTTC
TRBJ2-7 | TRBV6-2/TRBV6-3 | - | - | CASSYYQGNHEQYF | TGTGCCAGCAGTTACTATCAGGGAAATCACGAGCAGTACTTC
TRBJ1-3 | TRBV6-6 | - | - | CASSAPTGNTIYF | TGTGCCAGCAGTGCTCCAACTGGAAACACCATATATTTT
TRBJ1-2 | TRBV25-1 | - | - | CASTTDSYYGYTF | TGTGCCAGCACCACCGACAGTTACTATGGCTACACCTTC
TRBJ1-1 | TRBV9 | - | - | CASSGGPLNTEAFF | TGTGCCAGCAGCGGGGGACCTTTGAACACTGAAGCTTTCTTT
TRBJ1-1 | TRBV21-1 | - | - | CASSRIYGIPEAFF | TGTGCCAGCAGCAGGATATACGGGATCCCTGAAGCTTTCTTT
TRBJ1-2 | TRBV18 | - | - | CASSPPRSGTANGYTF | TGTGCCAGCTCACCGCCTAGGAGCGGAACGGCAAATGGCTACACCTTC
TRBJ1-6 | TRBV2 | - | - | CASSKEGSSYNSPLHF | TGTGCCAGCAGTAAAGAGGGGAGCTCCTATAATTCACCCCTCCACTTT
TRBJ2-1 | TRBV5-1 | - | - | CASSWRLDAGTNEQFF | TGCGCCAGCAGCTGGAGACTAGACGCGGGGACCAATGAGCAGTTCTTC
TRBJ2-5 | TRBV12-5 | TRBD2 | once | CASGLDSASGALETQYF | TGTGCTAGTGGTTTGGACTCGGCTAGCGGTGCGCTCGAGACCCAGTACTTC
TRBJ2-7 | TRBV6-5 | TRBD1 | - | CASSYSTGGYEQYF | TGTGCCAGCAGTTACTCGACAGGGGGCTACGAGCAGTACTTC
TRBJ1-2 | TRBV19 | TRBD1 | - | CASSIYRGYGDYGYTF | TGTGCCAGTAGTATATACAGGGGATACGGTGACTATGGCTACACCTTC
TRBJ2-3 | TRBV6-4 | TRBD2 | - | CASSGAGGTDTQYF | TGTGCCAGCAGTGGAGCGGGGGGCACAGATACGCAGTATTTT
TRBJ2-1 | TRBV19 | TRBD1 | - | CASSSDRGGEQFF | TGTGCCAGTAGTTCGGACAGGGGCGGTGAGCAGTTCTTC
TRBJ2-5 | TRBV19 | - | - | CASSIVKGLQETQYF | TGTGCCAGTAGTATAGTTAAGGGTTTACAAGAGACCCAGTACTTC
TRBJ1-6 | TRBV2 | - | - | CASSELGVGGAPLHF | TGTGCCAGCAGTGAACTCGGGGTGGGGGGGGCACCCCTCCACTTT
TRBJ2-2 | TRBV10-3 | - | - | CAISGQENTGELFF | TGTGCCATCAGTGGACAGGAGAACACCGGGGAGCTGTTTTTT
TRBJ1-2 | TRBV5-1 | TRBD1 | - | CASRPAGGSGSGYTF | TGCGCCAGCAGACCTGCAGGGGGCTCAGGTAGTGGCTACACCTTC
TRBJ2-7 | TRBV11-2 | - | - | CASSPLTGTYEQYF | TGTGCCAGCAGCCCATTGACAGGAACCTACGAGCAGTACTTC
TRBJ1-2 | TRBV7-2 | - | - | CASSLAGTPINGYTF | TGTGCCAGCAGCTTAGCTGGGACACCTATAAATGGCTACACCTTC
TRBJ2-1 | TRBV6-2/TRBV6-3 | TRBD2 | - | CASSYRASGDLSYNEQFF | TGTGCCAGCAGTTATAGGGCTAGCGGGGACCTCTCCTACAATGAGCAGTTCTTC
TRBJ2-1 | TRBV4-1 | - | once | CASSQDLNEQFF | TGCGCCAGCAGCCAAGATTTAAATGAGCAGTTCTTC
TRBJ1-2 | TRBV3-1/TRBV3-2 | - | - | CASSDQELAPYGYTF | TGTGCCAGCAGCGATCAAGAACTGGCCCCCTATGGCTACACCTTC
TRBJ2-7 | TRBV2 | - | - | CASRLAYEQYF | TGTGCCAGCAGGTTGGCCTACGAGCAGTACTTC
TRBJ1-2 | TRBV24-1 | TRBD1 | - | CATRDRGTGGYTF | TGTGCCACCAGGGACAGGGGAACTGGTGGCTACACCTTC
TRBJ2-7 | TRBV6-2/TRBV6-3 | - | - | CASSLSSYEQYF | TGTGCCAGCAGCCTAAGCTCCTACGAGCAGTACTTC
TRBJ2-1 | TRBV9 | - | - | CASSASGGASKNEQFF | TGTGCCAGCAGCGCCTCTGGCGGGGCAAGTAAGAATGAGCAGTTCTTC
TRBJ2-2 | TRBV11-3 | TRBD1 | - | CASSRDRGRGTGELFF | TGTGCCAGCAGCCGAGACAGGGGCCGGGGCACCGGGGAGCTGTTTTTT
TRBJ2-1 | TRBV5-1 | TRBD2 | - | CASSVGLAGSKLYNEQFF | TGCGCCAGCAGCGTGGGACTAGCGGGATCGAAACTTTACAATGAGCAGTTCTTC
TRBJ2-1 | TRBV7-2 | TRBD2 | - | CASSLSGLANNEQFF | TGTGCCAGCAGCTTATCGGGACTAGCAAACAATGAGCAGTTCTTC